Listed below are T cell receptor beta chains from one sample, sequenced in a study of T-cell reconstitution after alpha-beta-depleted transplantation in children. TCRdb analysed the PCR reads with MiXCR anew, one entry per CDR3 protein. The sample has approximately 1,000,000 distinct CDR3 sequences, roughly 29% seen once; the top ten hold over 25%. The sequences come from PBMCs, mostly from graft donor cells, collected 360 days after TCRalphabeta/CD19-depleted stem cell transplant. The receptors stem from a boy in the first two years of life who had a stem cell transplant for SCID, so the T cells may come from the graft donor. Both conserved end residues are part of each CDR3. Fields, in order: CDR3 length, V gene, J gene, clone size, D gene, CDR3 DNA, CDR3 protein. D genes are given only for firm matches. Expanded clones get a size class; other rows say once, few or many, or leave the size out.

15	TRBV10-3	TRBJ2-1	-	TRBD2	TGTGCCATCCCAGGAATAGCGGGGGTATACAATGAGCAGTTCTTC	CAIPGIAGVYNEQFF
15	TRBV10-2	TRBJ2-1	-	TRBD1	TGCGCCAGCAGTGAGTCGGGCAGGGGGTTGGGTGAGCAGTTCTTC	CASSESGRGLGEQFF
13	TRBV20-1	TRBJ2-7	-	-	TGCAGTGCTGAAAGGGAGAGCTCCTACGAGCAGTACTTC	CSAERESSYEQYF
14	TRBV12-3/TRBV12-4	TRBJ1-5	many	-	TGTGCCAGCAGTTTATATGGGGGAAATCAGCCCCAGCATTTT	CASSLYGGNQPQHF
14	TRBV6-5	TRBJ1-1	few	-	TGTGCCAGCAGTTACTCCCAGGTCGTCACTGAAGCTTTCTTT	CASSYSQVVTEAFF
15	TRBV5-8	TRBJ2-3	few	-	TGTGCCAGCAGCTTCCGCAGGGATGGCACAGATACGCAGTATTTT	CASSFRRDGTDTQYF
13	TRBV3-1	TRBJ2-5	-	-	TGTGCCAGCAGCCAAGGGTCGAAAGAGACCCAGTACTTC	CASSQGSKETQYF
14	TRBV5-1	TRBJ1-3	few	-	TGCGCCAGCAGCTTGGAACAGGGTGGAAACACCATATATTTT	CASSLEQGGNTIYF
15	TRBV10-3	TRBJ1-1	-	-	TGTGCCTCAGCCCCCCAGGGTTTCTTGAACACTGAAGCTTTCTTT	CASAPQGFLNTEAFF
16	TRBV24-1	TRBJ2-2	-	TRBD2	TGTGCCACCAGTGACCCGGGACTAGCGAACACCGGGGAGCTGTTTTTT	CATSDPGLANTGELFF
14	TRBV28	TRBJ1-5	-	TRBD1	TGTGCCAGCACCCAAGGGGGCGCGAATCAGCCCCAGCATTTT	CASTQGGANQPQHF
15	TRBV20-1	TRBJ2-7	-	-	TGCAGTGCCCAAACCGGGACAAGGCCTTCTTACGAGCAGTACTTC	CSAQTGTRPSYEQYF
15	TRBV15	TRBJ1-4	few	-	TGTGCCACCAGCAGAGATGTGGGGGGGCGTGAAAAACTGTTTTTT	CATSRDVGGREKLFF
13	TRBV6-1	TRBJ1-1	-	TRBD1	TGTGCCAGCAAGAGGGGGCTTAACACTGAAGCTTTCTTT	CASKRGLNTEAFF
13	TRBV9	TRBJ2-7	once	-	TGTGCCAGCAGCGTAGCTACCGGATACGAGCAGTACTTC	CASSVATGYEQYF
13	TRBV6-5	TRBJ1-1	-	-	TGTGCCAGCAGTTACACACGTCACACTGAAGCTTTCTTT	CASSYTRHTEAFF
12	TRBV29-1	TRBJ2-7	-	-	TGCAGCGTCGGACCGAGGGGGTACGAGCAGTACTTC	CSVGPRGYEQYF